Sequencing of this T cell receptor beta chain was carried out in a study of cytomegalovirus exposure and HLA in healthy donors. Study results and caveats: The investigators catalogued 150 to 200 TCR beta chains as cytomegalovirus-associated.

Points on this clone: What it binds is unknown.

The primer mix had 60 Vbeta and 13 Jbeta primers. In the authors' methods: Later reanalysis found around 80 million unique TCR beta chains, approximately 11 million of them shared. Here immunoSEQ multiplex PCR was the method, and the copy in TCRdb shows in-frame clones only, minus some. The V and J calls and clone size were taken over from that table, and D and trimming were inferred from the DNA. The table includes 30,000 to 45,000 clones, roughly 84% detected once. V gave up 3 bases and J gave up 3 bases, with 9 bases separating them. Per germline, CDR1 SNHLY and CDR2 FYNNEI. The CDR3 contains 14 residues.

V and J are TRBV2 and TRBJ1-5; weak D call: TRBD1 (5 bases). This clonotype originated in a woman under 30 in good health and CMV-seronegative. The sample taken for sequencing was PBMCs. CDR3 sequence reads: CASSESTANQPQHF. The DNA for the CDR3 is TGTGCCAGCAGTGAGTCGACAGCCAATCAGCCCCAGCATTTT.